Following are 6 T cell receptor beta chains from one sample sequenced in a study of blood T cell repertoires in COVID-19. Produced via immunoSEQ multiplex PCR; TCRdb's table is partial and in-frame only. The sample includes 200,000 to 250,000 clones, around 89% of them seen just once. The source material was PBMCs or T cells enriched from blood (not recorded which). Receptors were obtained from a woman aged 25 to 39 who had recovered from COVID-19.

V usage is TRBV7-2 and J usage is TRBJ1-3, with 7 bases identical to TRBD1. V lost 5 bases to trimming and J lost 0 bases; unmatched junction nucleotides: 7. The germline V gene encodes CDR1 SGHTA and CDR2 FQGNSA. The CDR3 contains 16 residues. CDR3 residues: CASSQQGTLSGNTIYF. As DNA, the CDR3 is TGTGCCAGCAGCCAACAGGGGACCCTCTCTGGAAACACCATATATTTT.

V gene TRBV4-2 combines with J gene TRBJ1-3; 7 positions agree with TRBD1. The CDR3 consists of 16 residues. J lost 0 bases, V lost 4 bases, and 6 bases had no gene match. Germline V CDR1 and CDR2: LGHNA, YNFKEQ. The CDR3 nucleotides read TGTGCCAGCAGCCCGGACAGGTTCATCTCTGGAAACACCATATATTTT. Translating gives CASSPDRFISGNTIYF.

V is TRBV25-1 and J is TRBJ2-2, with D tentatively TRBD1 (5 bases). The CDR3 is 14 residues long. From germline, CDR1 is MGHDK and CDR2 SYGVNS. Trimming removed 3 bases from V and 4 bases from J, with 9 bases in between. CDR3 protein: CASSEKQVTGELFF. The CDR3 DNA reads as TGTGCCAGCAGTGAGAAACAGGTCACCGGGGAGCTGTTTTTT.

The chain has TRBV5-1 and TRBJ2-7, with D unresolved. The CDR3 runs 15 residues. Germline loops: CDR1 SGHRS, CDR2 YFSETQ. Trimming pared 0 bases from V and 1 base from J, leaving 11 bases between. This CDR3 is CASSLGSIQSYEQYF. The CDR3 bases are TGCGCCAGCAGCTTGGGTTCGATCCAGTCCTACGAGCAGTACTTC.

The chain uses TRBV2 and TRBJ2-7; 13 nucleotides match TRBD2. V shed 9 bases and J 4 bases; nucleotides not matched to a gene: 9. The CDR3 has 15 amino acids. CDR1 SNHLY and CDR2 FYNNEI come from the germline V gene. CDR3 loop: CASQGGLAGVYEQYF. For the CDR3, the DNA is TGTGCCAGTCAAGGAGGACTAGCGGGGGTGTACGAGCAGTACTTC.

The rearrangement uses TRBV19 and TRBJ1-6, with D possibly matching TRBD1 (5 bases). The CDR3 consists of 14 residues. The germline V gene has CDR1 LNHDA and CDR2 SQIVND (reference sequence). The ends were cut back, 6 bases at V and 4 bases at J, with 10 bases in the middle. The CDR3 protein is CASSRDNYNSPLHF. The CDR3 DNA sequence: TGTGCCAGTAGCAGGGATAATTATAATTCACCCCTCCACTTT.